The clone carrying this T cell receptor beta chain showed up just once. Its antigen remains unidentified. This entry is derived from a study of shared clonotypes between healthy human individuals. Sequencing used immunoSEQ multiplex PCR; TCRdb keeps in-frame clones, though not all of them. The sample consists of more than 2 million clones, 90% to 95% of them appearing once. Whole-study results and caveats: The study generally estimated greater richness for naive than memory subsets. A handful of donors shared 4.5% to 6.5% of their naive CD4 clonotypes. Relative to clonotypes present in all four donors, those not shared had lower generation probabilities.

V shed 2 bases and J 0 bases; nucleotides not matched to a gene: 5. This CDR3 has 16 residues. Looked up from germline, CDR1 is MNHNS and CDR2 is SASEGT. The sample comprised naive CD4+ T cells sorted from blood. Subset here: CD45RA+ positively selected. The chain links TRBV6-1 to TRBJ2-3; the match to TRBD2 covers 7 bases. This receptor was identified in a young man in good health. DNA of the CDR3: TGTGCCAGCAGTGAAAGGGGTAGCGGGAGCACAGATACGCAGTATTTT. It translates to CASSERGSGSTDTQYF.